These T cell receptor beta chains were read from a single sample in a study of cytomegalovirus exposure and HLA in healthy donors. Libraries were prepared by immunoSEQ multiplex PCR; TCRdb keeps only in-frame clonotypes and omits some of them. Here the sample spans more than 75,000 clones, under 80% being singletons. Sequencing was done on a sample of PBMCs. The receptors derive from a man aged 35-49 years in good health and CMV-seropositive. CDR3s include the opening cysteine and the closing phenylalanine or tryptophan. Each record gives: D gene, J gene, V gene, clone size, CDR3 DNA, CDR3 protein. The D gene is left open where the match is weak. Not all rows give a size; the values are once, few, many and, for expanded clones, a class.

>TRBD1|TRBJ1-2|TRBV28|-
TGTGCCAGCAGCGGGACAGGTCGAAACTATGGCTACACCTTC
CASSGTGRNYGYTF
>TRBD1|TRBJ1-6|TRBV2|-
TGTGCCACCCACCAGACAGGGAGGACACCCCTCCACTTT
CATHQTGRTPLHF
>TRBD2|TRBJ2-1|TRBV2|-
TGTGCCAGCAGTGGGGGTAGCGGGAGGTACAATGAGCAGTTCTTC
CASSGGSGRYNEQFF
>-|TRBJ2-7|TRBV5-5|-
TGTGCCAGCAGCTCGGTCGGTATTTACTACGAGCAGTACTTC
CASSSVGIYYEQYF
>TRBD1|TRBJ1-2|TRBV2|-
TGTGCCAGCATGGCCGGGACAGGGGACTATGGCTACACCTTC
CASMAGTGDYGYTF
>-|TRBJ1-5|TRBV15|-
TGTGCCACCAGCAGCGTAGGACAGCGGAATCAGCCCCAGCATTTT
CATSSVGQRNQPQHF
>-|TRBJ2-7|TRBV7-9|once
TGTGCCAGCAGCTTAGTAGCGACCGTTGGGCCGCTCTACGAGCAGTACTTC
CASSLVATVGPLYEQYF
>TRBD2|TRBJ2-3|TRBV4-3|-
TGCGCCAGCAGCCAAGGGATAGTCCGGGGGGATAAAGATACGCAGTATTTT
CASSQGIVRGDKDTQYF
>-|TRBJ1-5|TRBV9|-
TGTGCCAGCAGCGTTGGATCGGGGGAGGAGCAGCCCCAGCATTTT
CASSVGSGEEQPQHF
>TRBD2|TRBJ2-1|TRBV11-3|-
TGTGCCAGCAGCCTCGGGGCGGGAGGTGTTCGCAATGAGCAGTTCTTC
CASSLGAGGVRNEQFF
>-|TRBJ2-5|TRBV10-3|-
TGTGCCATCAACGGGGACTCTAGTAGGGAGACCCAGTACTTC
CAINGDSSRETQYF
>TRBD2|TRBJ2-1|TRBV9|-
TGTGCCAGCAGCGGACTAGCGGGGGGCTACAATGAGCAGTTCTTC
CASSGLAGGYNEQFF
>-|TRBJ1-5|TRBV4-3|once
TGCGCCAGCAGCCAAGAAGCTTCTCGACAGAGTCAGCCCCAGCATTTT
CASSQEASRQSQPQHF
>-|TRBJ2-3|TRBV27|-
TGTGCCACGGGGTTGGGACATAGCACAGATACGCAGTATTTT
CATGLGHSTDTQYF
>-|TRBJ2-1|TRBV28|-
TGTGCCAGCAGTTTAGGCGGGACCTACAATGAGCAGTTCTTC
CASSLGGTYNEQFF
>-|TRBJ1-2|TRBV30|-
TGTGCCTGGAGTTATGGAGATAACTATGGCTACACCTTC
CAWSYGDNYGYTF
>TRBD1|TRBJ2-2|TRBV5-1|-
TGCGCCAGCAGCTTGTTCGCCGACAGGGCCGGGGAGCTGTTTTTT
CASSLFADRAGELFF
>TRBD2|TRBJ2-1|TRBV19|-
TGTGCCAGTAGTATATTGGGGACTAGGGAGGCGGAGCAGTTCTTC
CASSILGTREAEQFF
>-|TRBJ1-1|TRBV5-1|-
TGCGCCAGCAGCCGGGACTCCATGAACACTGAAGCTTTCTTT
CASSRDSMNTEAFF
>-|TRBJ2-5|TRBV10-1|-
TGCGCCAGCAGTGACAGTCCAAAGACCCAGTACTTC
CASSDSPKTQYF
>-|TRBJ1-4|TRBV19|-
TGTGCCAGTAGTACCTCGACAAACGAAAAACTGTTTTTT
CASSTSTNEKLFF
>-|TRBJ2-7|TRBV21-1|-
TGTGCCAGCTTGGCACTAGAACCCTACGAGCAGTACTTC
CASLALEPYEQYF
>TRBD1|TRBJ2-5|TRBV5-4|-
TGTGCCAGCAGCGGGCCCGTGACAGGGCGGGAGACCCAGTACTTC
CASSGPVTGRETQYF
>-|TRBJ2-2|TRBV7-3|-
TGTGCCAGCAGCTTTAGGGGATTGGACGGGGAGCTGTTTTTT
CASSFRGLDGELFF
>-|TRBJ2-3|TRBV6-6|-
TGTGCCAGCAGTTACCCCGGACTTTCTACGCAGTATTTT
CASSYPGLSTQYF
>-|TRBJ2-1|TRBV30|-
TGTGCCTGGAGGTCCCAGGGCGGGGGCCCCTACAATGAGCAGTTCTTC
CAWRSQGGGPYNEQFF
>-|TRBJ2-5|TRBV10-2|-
TGCGCCAGCAGTCAGACAGAGCAAGAGACCCAGTACTTC
CASSQTEQETQYF
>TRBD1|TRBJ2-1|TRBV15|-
TGTGCCACCAGCCCTCGGGACAGGGCGAAGCAGTTCTTC
CATSPRDRAKQFF
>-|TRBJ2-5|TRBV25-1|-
TGTGCCAGCAGTGAGGGTAACAGGGCAGAGACCCAGTACTTC
CASSEGNRAETQYF
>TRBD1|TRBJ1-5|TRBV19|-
TGTGCCAGTAGACCGACAGGGGCAAGGTGGACCCAGCATTTT
CASRPTGARWTQHF
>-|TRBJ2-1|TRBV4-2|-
TGTGCCAGCAGCCAAGGGGGGGAAGAAAATGAGCAGTTCTTC
CASSQGGEENEQFF
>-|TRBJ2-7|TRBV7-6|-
TGTGCCAGCAGCTTAGGGACTAACTCCTACGAGCAGTACTTC
CASSLGTNSYEQYF
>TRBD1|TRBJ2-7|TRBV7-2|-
TGTGCCAGCAGCGCGGACAGGAGTCCAATCTCCTACGAGCAGTACTTC
CASSADRSPISYEQYF
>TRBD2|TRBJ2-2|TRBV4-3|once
TGCGCCAGCAGCCTTGGGGTCGCGGGGGGGAACACCGGGGAGCTGTTTTTT
CASSLGVAGGNTGELFF
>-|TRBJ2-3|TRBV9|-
TGTGCCAGCAGCGTCGGGACATATCCCACAGATACGCAGTATTTT
CASSVGTYPTDTQYF
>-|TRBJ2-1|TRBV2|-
TGTGCCAGCACCCTACTAGCCGATGCGGGTAATGAGCAGTTCTTC
CASTLLADAGNEQFF
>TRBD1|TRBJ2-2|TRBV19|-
TGTGCCAGTAGGAAAGGGACAGGGACCACCGGGGAGCTGTTTTTT
CASRKGTGTTGELFF
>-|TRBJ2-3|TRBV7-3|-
TGTGCCAGCAGCTTAATCCGGGGGGCCTCAGATACGCAGTATTTT
CASSLIRGASDTQYF
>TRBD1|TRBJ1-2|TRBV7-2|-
TGTGCCAGCAGCTTTACAGGGGAAGACGGCTACACCTTC
CASSFTGEDGYTF
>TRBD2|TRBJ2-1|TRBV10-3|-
TGTGCCATCAGTGAGTCGGCTAGCGGGGAAGATGAGCAGTTCTTC
CAISESASGEDEQFF
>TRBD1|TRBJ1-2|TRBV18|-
TGTGCCAGCTCACCAGGACAGGGTGGCGGCTACACCTTC
CASSPGQGGGYTF
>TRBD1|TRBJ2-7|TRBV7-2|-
TGTGCCAGCAGCTTAGGTCCGGACAGGGTCTCCTACGAGCAGTACTTC
CASSLGPDRVSYEQYF
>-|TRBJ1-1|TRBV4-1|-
TGCGCCAGCAGCCAAGAAGGGGCTATGAACACTGAAGCTTTCTTT
CASSQEGAMNTEAFF
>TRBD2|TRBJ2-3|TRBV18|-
TGTGCCAGCTCACCTCGGGAGGGCCGGCCAGATACGCAGTATTTT
CASSPREGRPDTQYF
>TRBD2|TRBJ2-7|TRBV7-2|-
TGTGCCAGCGGACTAGCGTACTCCTACGAGCAGTACTTC
CASGLAYSYEQYF
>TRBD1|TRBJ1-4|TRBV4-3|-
TGCGCCAGCAGCCAAGGCAGACAGGGGGCGGTTGAAAAACTGTTTTTT
CASSQGRQGAVEKLFF
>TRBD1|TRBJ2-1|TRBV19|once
TGTGCCAGTAGTATAGATCTCCCAGGGGGCGCGAGGGATGAGCAGTTCTTC
CASSIDLPGGARDEQFF
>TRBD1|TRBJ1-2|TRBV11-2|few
TGTGCCAGCAGACAGACAGGGACTAACTATGGCTACACCTTC
CASRQTGTNYGYTF
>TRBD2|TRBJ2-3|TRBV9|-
TGTGCCAGCAGCCTCGATAGCGGGGGCACAGATACGCAGTATTTT
CASSLDSGGTDTQYF
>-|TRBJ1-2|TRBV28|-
TGTGCCAGCAGCTACAGTAGAGGCTACACCTTC
CASSYSRGYTF
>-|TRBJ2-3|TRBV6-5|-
TGTGCCAGCAGTTCCCCCATGACTGGCACAGATACGCAGTATTTT
CASSSPMTGTDTQYF
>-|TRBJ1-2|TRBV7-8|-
TGTGCCAGCAACGATCCAGGGTACGGCTACACCTTC
CASNDPGYGYTF